These T cell receptor beta chains were read from a single sample in a study of blood T cell repertoires in COVID-19. Assay used: immunoSEQ multiplex PCR; TCRdb lists only in-frame clones, some missing. The table shows fewer than 200,000 clones, with approximately 81% occurring only once. The sequencing input was peripheral blood. The source of these receptors is a man aged 35 to 55 with acute or convalescent COVID-19. CDR3s include the opening cysteine and the closing phenylalanine or tryptophan. The D gene is left open where the match is weak. Clone size is not always given. Where it is, it says once, few, many or a class for expanded clones.

d_gene	v_gene	j_gene	abundance	CDR3nt	CDR3aa
NA	TRBV5-4	TRBJ1-5	NA	TGTGCCAGCAGCTTGGCAGGGCAGCCCCAGCATTTT	CASSLAGQPQHF
NA	TRBV30	TRBJ2-7	few	TGTGCCTGGGGGCGTCTAAAGGGGCTCGAGCAGTACTTC	CAWGRLKGLEQYF
TRBD1	TRBV5-1	TRBJ2-7	NA	TGCGCCAGCAGCTCAAGGACAGGGGCGGACTACGAGCAGTACTTC	CASSSRTGADYEQYF
TRBD1	TRBV19	TRBJ2-2	NA	TGTGCCAGTCTTAGGGGGACAGGGCCCCTAAAAGAGCTGTTTTTT	CASLRGTGPLKELFF
NA	TRBV5-1	TRBJ1-2	NA	TGCGCCAGCAGCTCGTTCCCTACAGGGACCGATGGCTACACCTTC	CASSSFPTGTDGYTF
TRBD1	TRBV30	TRBJ2-3	NA	TGTGCCTGGAGCCTGACAGGGGGCAGGGGTACGCAGTATTTT	CAWSLTGGRGTQYF
NA	TRBV3-1/TRBV3-2	TRBJ2-1	NA	TGTGCCAGCAGCCCGCCGGGGGACTTTGCGGGGGCCGCGAGCTCCTACAATGAGCAGTTCTTC	CASSPPGDFAGAASSYNEQFF
NA	TRBV7-2	TRBJ1-2	NA	TGTGCCAGCAGCTCTCCACTAGCATCGCCCACTAACTATGGCTACACCTTC	CASSSPLASPTNYGYTF
TRBD1	TRBV5-1	TRBJ2-3	NA	TGCGCCAGCAGCTTGGGGGACAGTCTGGATACGCAGTATTTT	CASSLGDSLDTQYF
TRBD1	TRBV5-6	TRBJ1-2	NA	TGTGCCAGCAGCTTGGGGGGACAGGGATCTAACTATGGCTACACCTTC	CASSLGGQGSNYGYTF
NA	TRBV6-5	TRBJ1-1	NA	TGTGCCAACACAGGGCTGTCTGAAGCTTTCTTT	CANTGLSEAFF
NA	TRBV12-5	TRBJ2-6	NA	TGTGCTAGTTCAAACTCTGGGGCCAACGTCCTGACTTTC	CASSNSGANVLTF
NA	TRBV4-2	TRBJ2-3	NA	TGTGCCAGCAGCCAAGATAGGTGGGGGGGCGCGGAAAATACGCAGTATTTT	CASSQDRWGGAENTQYF
NA	TRBV5-1	TRBJ1-3	NA	TGCGCCAGCAGCCCTCAGGGGACTAAGTCTGGAAACACCATATATTTT	CASSPQGTKSGNTIYF
TRBD2	TRBV7-2	TRBJ2-3	NA	TGTGCCAGCAGCAGACGACTAGCGGATAGCACAGATACGCAGTATTTT	CASSRRLADSTDTQYF
TRBD2	TRBV30	TRBJ2-1	NA	TGTGCCTGGAGCCGAACTAGCGGGGCTTACAATGAGCAGTTCTTC	CAWSRTSGAYNEQFF
NA	TRBV6-2/TRBV6-3	TRBJ2-7	NA	TGTGCCAGCAGTGATCCGGGGGGCCTTACCTACGAGCAGTACTTC	CASSDPGGLTYEQYF
TRBD2	TRBV10-3	TRBJ2-1	NA	TGTGCCATCAGTAGTCCGACTAGCGGAACGAATGAGCAGTTCTTC	CAISSPTSGTNEQFF
NA	TRBV7-2	TRBJ1-1	NA	TGTGCCAGCAGCCTGGGGGGTGAAGCTTTCTTT	CASSLGGEAFF
NA	TRBV7-8	TRBJ1-1	NA	TGTGCCAGCAGCTTAACATTTCCGAACACTGAAGCTTTCTTT	CASSLTFPNTEAFF
NA	TRBV28	TRBJ2-3	NA	TGTGCCAGCAGTACAGGGTTAGATACGCAGTATTTT	CASSTGLDTQYF
NA	TRBV5-4	TRBJ1-1	NA	TGTGCCAGCAGCTTTGAGGGAATCGAAGCGAACACTGAAGCTTTCTTT	CASSFEGIEANTEAFF
NA	TRBV5-8	TRBJ2-7	once	TGTGCCAGCAGTACCGACAGTTCAACCTACGAGCAGTACTTC	CASSTDSSTYEQYF
NA	TRBV13	TRBJ1-1	NA	TGTGCCAGCAGCCTCGACAGGACAAGAGCTTTCTTT	CASSLDRTRAFF
NA	TRBV29-1	TRBJ2-7	NA	TGCAGCGTTGGAGGAGGGACCTCCTACGAGCAGTACTTC	CSVGGGTSYEQYF
NA	TRBV6-5	TRBJ1-2	NA	TGTGCCAGCAGTTTCCTCGGGAATAACTATGGCTACACCTTC	CASSFLGNNYGYTF
TRBD2	TRBV5-1	TRBJ2-1	NA	TGCGCCAGCAGCGTAACTAGCGGGGGGACCTACAATGAGCAGTTCTTC	CASSVTSGGTYNEQFF
NA	TRBV27	TRBJ1-2	NA	TGTGCCAGCAGTTTTGGATTCGGAGGGTACTATGGCTACACCTTC	CASSFGFGGYYGYTF
NA	TRBV7-6	TRBJ2-6	NA	TGTGCCAGCAGCCAAGTGGGACACGGTAGTGCCAACGTCCTGACTTTC	CASSQVGHGSANVLTF
TRBD1	TRBV28	TRBJ2-5	NA	TGTGCCAGCAGTATCTCAGGGGGCTTAAAAGAGACCCAGTACTTC	CASSISGGLKETQYF
NA	TRBV6-5	TRBJ1-3	NA	TGTGCCAGCGGCAACAGGCTGAGCTCTGGAAACACCATATATTTT	CASGNRLSSGNTIYF
NA	TRBV27	TRBJ2-1	NA	TGTGCCAGCAGTTTGACCAGGTGGCTAAATGAGCAGTTCTTC	CASSLTRWLNEQFF
TRBD1	TRBV5-4	TRBJ2-3	NA	TGTGCCAGCAGCTTGTCTGACAGGGTAGGCACAGATACGCAGTATTTT	CASSLSDRVGTDTQYF
TRBD1	TRBV5-1	TRBJ1-1	NA	TGCGCCAGCAGCTCAGAAGGACAGGGGTGGGGGACTGAAGCTTTCTTT	CASSSEGQGWGTEAFF
NA	TRBV18	TRBJ1-1	few	TGTGCCAGCTCGGAGGATCTGAACACTGAAGCTTTCTTT	CASSEDLNTEAFF
NA	TRBV4-3	TRBJ2-2	NA	TGCGCCAGCAGCCAAGATTTGGCAGGGTGGTCCGGGGAGCTGTTTTTT	CASSQDLAGWSGELFF
NA	TRBV5-6	TRBJ2-1	NA	TGTGCCAGCAGCGGAAGACACGGCTCCTACAATGAGCAGTTCTTC	CASSGRHGSYNEQFF
NA	TRBV5-4	TRBJ1-1	NA	TGTGCCAGCAGCGCTCCGGGACAAATGAACACTGAAGCTTTCTTT	CASSAPGQMNTEAFF
TRBD1	TRBV19	TRBJ1-1	NA	TGTGCCAGTAGACCGGGACAGTGGAACACTGAAGCTTTCTTT	CASRPGQWNTEAFF
TRBD1	TRBV27	TRBJ2-7	NA	TGTGCCAGCAGTTTAAGGGGACAGGGTGACTCACAATCCTACGAGCAGTACTTC	CASSLRGQGDSQSYEQYF
TRBD2	TRBV4-1	TRBJ2-7	NA	TGCGCCAGCAGCCTAGCGGGGGGGTCCTACGAGCAGTACTTC	CASSLAGGSYEQYF
TRBD2	TRBV4-1	TRBJ2-5	once	TGCGCCAGCAGCCAAGTGATAACGGGAGGGGGTATAGAGACCCAGTACTTC	CASSQVITGGGIETQYF
NA	TRBV30	TRBJ1-3	few	TGTGCCTGGGACAACCGGAGGAGCTCTGGAAACACCATATATTTT	CAWDNRRSSGNTIYF
NA	TRBV2	TRBJ1-4	NA	TGTGCCAGCAGTGAAGGGGGCGCGAGGGGGAATGAAAAACTGTTTTTT	CASSEGGARGNEKLFF
NA	TRBV6-4	TRBJ1-1	NA	TGTGCCAGCAGTCCCCAAGGGGGTGTGACTGAAGCTTTCTTT	CASSPQGGVTEAFF
TRBD2	TRBV7-3	TRBJ2-1	NA	TGTGCCAGCAGCGCCTCACTAGCGGGGGGCCACAATGAGCAGTTCTTC	CASSASLAGGHNEQFF
TRBD1	TRBV7-6	TRBJ1-2	NA	TGTGCCAGCAGCTCAAATACAGGGGGCCTCTATGGCTACACCTTC	CASSSNTGGLYGYTF
NA	TRBV18	TRBJ1-1	NA	TGTGCCAGCTCACCAATAGTGACTTCCACTGAAGCTTTCTTT	CASSPIVTSTEAFF
NA	TRBV11-2	TRBJ2-7	NA	TGTGCCAGCAGCTTAGATGAGGGCTACGAGCAGTACTTC	CASSLDEGYEQYF
TRBD1	TRBV30	TRBJ2-2	NA	TGTGCCTGGGACAGGGTAGGGACCGGGGAGCTGTTTTTT	CAWDRVGTGELFF
NA	TRBV6-6	TRBJ1-3	once	TGTGCCAGCAGTGACGCGAGAGGCACTGGAAACACCATATATTTT	CASSDARGTGNTIYF
NA	TRBV12-5	TRBJ1-5	NA	TGTGCTAGTGGTTTGTCCTCGCGTCAGCCCCAGCATTTT	CASGLSSRQPQHF